This T cell receptor (beta chain) was obtained from a study of blood T cell repertoires in COVID-19. Clones were read by immunoSEQ multiplex PCR, and TCRdb kept only the in-frame ones, dropping some. Here the sample spans roughly 63,000 clones, around 74% being singletons. V lost 0 bases and J 0 bases, leaving 6 bases between the germline ends. From germline, CDR1 is LGHNA and CDR2 YNFKEQ. This CDR3 comprises 15 residues. The source material was peripheral blood. The TCR was taken from an elderly woman with acute or convalescent COVID-19. The chain links TRBV4-2 to TRBJ1-5, with no clear D. DNA of the CDR3: TGTGCCAGCAGCCAAGAGTTCAGTAGCAATCAGCCCCAGCATTTT. Its protein product is CASSQEFSSNQPQHF.